This TCR beta chain was identified during a study of identical twins (dated by TCRdb to about 2016). Regarding the complete study: To test whether fetal clonotypes persist, this study deep-sequenced TCR alpha and beta repertoires from monozygotic twins, from unrelated adults of various ages, and from cord blood. Replicate twin experiments were performed at different times using different library preparation protocols to rule out contamination.

As regards this clonotype: Its specific antigen is unknown. No per-base quality is available; no much larger clone lies one base away.

The library was made by 5' RACE. Sequencer: Illumina HiSeq 2000. Template switching added a universal primer binding site, and the final cDNA carried a unique molecular identifier that allowed TCR cDNA molecules to be counted accurately. First-strand cDNA for TCR alpha and beta chains was synthesized from specific primers in the conserved constant-segment region. To control for contamination, each cDNA library was double barcoded with a SMART-Mk sample barcode plus Illumina barcodes. Two successive PCR steps introduced TruSeq adapter sequences along with Illumina sample barcodes. The Illumina HiSeq platform was used with custom primers to sequence TCR alpha and beta cDNA libraries. The paper's processing steps were these. Unique molecular identifiers were extracted from raw reads with MiGEC, and CDR3 positions were determined with MiXCR. Recombination models were inferred per individual with the repgenHMM and IGoR tools using an EM algorithm. Shared clonotype analysis was performed with the tcR package in R, normalizing sharing by the product of cloneset sizes. To study raw recombination free of thymic and clonal selection effects, out-of-frame nonproductive sequences were analyzed. TCRdb trimmed public reads at Q25 via fastp, called clones via MiXCR and kept in-frame beta chains. All rows with the same CDR3 protein become a single entry with the most common DNA and genes. The V and J calls were not made by the authors but by TCRdb's processing. For this sample the table gives about 470,000 distinct CDR3 sequences, of which roughly a quarter were detected only once. The top ten constitute 2.9% of the sample.

Every donor was a healthy Caucasian. Three pairs of female monozygotic twins, all aged roughly 18 to 29 years, were included in the twin cohort. Positive isolation kits from Invitrogen were used to isolate CD4+ and CD8+ T cell populations. The study at large found these results: Excess twin sharing in beta out-of-frame sequences was weaker because fewer shared sequences lowered the signal-to-noise ratio. Abundant cord blood beta clonotypes had fewer insertions, young adult naive repertoires showed a similar but weaker trend, and memory repertoires showed no such trend. Out-of-frame TCR alpha sharing in monozygotic twins was systematically underestimated by recombination models, whereas sharing between unrelated individuals was in agreement with the recombination models. Compared with coincidental sharing between unrelated individuals, an excess of low generation-probability sequences was observed among out-of-frame TCR alpha sequences shared between twins. Invariant T cells such as MAIT and iNKT could partly confound zero-insertion analyses, though diverse VJ usage argued against this for most clonotypes. Because the same donors could not be followed over many years, the conclusions relied on cross-sectional statistical analysis.

Here V drops 3 bases and J drops 7 bases, and the junction holds 8 bases not matched to any gene. Taken from cysteine to phenylalanine, the CDR3 has 14 residues. Only the CDR3 part of the read is kept: 42 bases, read in frame from the first base. The germline V gene specifies SGHTA as CDR1 and FQGNSA as CDR2. These data were also reused for a study on T cells expressing NK-cell markers. In that second paper, the authors write: Three sorted T-cell subsets (CD3+CD56+NKG2C+, CD3+CD56+NKG2C- and CD3+CD56-NKG2C+) from several donors had their TCR beta-chain repertoires profiled. Seven of the eight sequenced donors were HCMV-seropositive and one was HCMV-seronegative. In several experiments an anti-gammadeltaTCR antibody was added to restrict sorting to alphabetaTCR-expressing T cells. In six donors, the dominant CD3+CD56+NKG2C+ clonotypes were among the top 10 CD8+ clonotypes and accounted for about 1.0-7.0% of CD8+ T cells. Those dominant clonotypes were again the most abundant among CD3+CD56-NKG2C+ cells in a few donors, at roughly 25-65%. Whether the expanded NKG2C-expressing T cell clones were specific for HCMV antigens remained unclear. The eight sequenced donors were randomly selected healthy volunteers, three men and five women. HCMV-specific IgG was detected in serum with a commercial ELISA kit to determine HCMV serostatus. MIGEC was used to demultiplex reads and group the reads by UMI, and MiTCR was used to assemble and quantify clonotypes. To remove erroneous sequences, TCR cDNA sequences were retained only when supported by two or more reads. Downstream repertoire analysis used the tcR package, and clonotypes were matched across fractions by CDR3 nucleotide sequence plus V segment. VDJmatch was used to annotate antigen specificity against VDJdb, with one amino acid substitution in CDR3 permitted.

The sequencing sample was made of CD4+ T cells sorted from blood. The TCR was taken from a woman aged 18-35 years in good health. The chain is made from TRBV7-2 and TRBJ1-2; TRBD1 lines up with 7 middle nucleotides. In nucleotides, the sequence is TGTGCCAGCAGCTTTAAACCAACAGGGGCTGGCTACACCTTC. It is translated as CASSFKPTGAGYTF.